Below, 2 T cell receptor beta chains from the same sample are listed, as sequenced in a study of OX40 agonist ivuxolimab in advanced cancers. TCRdb keeps only in-frame clones here, not all; method: immunoSEQ multiplex PCR. This repertoire shows about 60,000 clones, around 83% found once; its top ten account for over 2%. The source material was CD4+ or CD8+ T cells sorted from blood, sampled in a trial of the OX40 agonist ivuxolimab. These receptors all stem from an adult with an advanced solid tumor such as melanoma, head and neck, liver or kidney cancer.

The table lists this clone with a count of one. The rearrangement links TRBV7-9 to TRBJ2-7, with unresolved D. Germline V gives CDR1 SEHNR, CDR2 FQNEAQ (reference sequence). The V end was cut by 5 bases, the J end by 0 bases, with 8 bases between. The CDR3 is 13 residues long. The CDR3 DNA reads TGTGCCAGCAGCACCTTAACCTCCTACGAGCAGTACTTC. Translation gives CASSTLTSYEQYF.

This chain links TRBV7-8 with TRBJ2-3; a possible D gene is TRBD2 (6 bases). CDR3 length: 13 residues. V was clipped by 5 bases and J by 6 bases, with 12 bases between them. Germline values: CDR1 SGHVS, CDR2 FQNEAQ. The CDR3 nucleotides read TGTGCCAGCAGCGGGGGACTTGCCGATACGCAGTATTTT. Translated, it gives CASSGGLADTQYF.